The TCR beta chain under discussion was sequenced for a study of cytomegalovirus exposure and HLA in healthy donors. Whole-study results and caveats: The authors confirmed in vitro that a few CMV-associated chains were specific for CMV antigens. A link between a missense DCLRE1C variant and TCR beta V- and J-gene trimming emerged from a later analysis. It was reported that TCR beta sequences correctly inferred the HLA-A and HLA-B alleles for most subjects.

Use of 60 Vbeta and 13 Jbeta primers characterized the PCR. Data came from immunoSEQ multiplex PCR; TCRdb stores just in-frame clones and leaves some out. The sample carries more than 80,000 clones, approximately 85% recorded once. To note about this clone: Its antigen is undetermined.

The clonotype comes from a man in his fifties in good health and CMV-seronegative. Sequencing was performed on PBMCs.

The CDR3 DNA reads TGTGCCAGCAAATCCGCCGACAGCCTGAACACTGAAGCTTTCTTT. Amino acids: CASKSADSLNTEAFF. The chain combines TRBV2 with TRBJ1-1; a weak D match, TRBD1 (5 bases). V lost 7 bases and J 0 bases, leaving 15 bases between the germline ends. CDR3 length: 15 residues. Germline V gene data show CDR1 as SNHLY and CDR2 as FYNNEI. Using reference TRBV2 and TRBJ1-1 for the parts outside the CDR3, the full variable domain is EPEVTQTPSHQVTQMGQEVILRCVPISNHLYFYWYRQILGQKVEFLVSFYNNEISEKSEIFDDQFSVERPDGSNFTLKIRSTKLEDSAMYFCASKSADSLNTEAFFGQGTRLTVV.